This TCR beta chain was identified in a study of blood T cell repertoires in COVID-19. Study information: Collection of acute and convalescent COVID-19 samples took place in the United States, Italy and Spain. The analysed material was cDNA or gDNA that came from T cells, B-cell-depleted T cells, or PBMCs.

In the original processing: The assay estimated nucleated cells by amplifying reference gene primers. Sequenced by immunoSEQ multiplex PCR; TCRdb stores in-frame clones only, minus some. V, J and clone size were drawn from that table, and D and trimming were deduced from the DNA. The table records about 150,000 clones, around four fifths of them present only once. The CDR3 is 15 amino acids. Germline CDR1 and CDR2: SGHRS and YFSETQ. The V end was cut by 2 bases, the J end by 1 base, with 13 bases between. Sequenced input: peripheral blood. The gene calls are TRBV5-1 and TRBJ2-7; maybe TRBD1 (6 bases). The receptor was derived from a woman aged 40 to 50 with active or convalescent COVID-19. CDR3 protein: CASSLSGVKSYEQYF. The DNA of the CDR3 is TGCGCCAGCAGCTTATCAGGGGTTAAGTCCTACGAGCAGTACTTC. The full variable domain, completed using reference TRBV5-1 and TRBJ2-7, is KAGVTQTPRYLIKTRGQQVTLSCSPISGHRSVSWYQQTPGQGLQFLFEYFSETQRNKGNFPGRFSGRQFSNSRSEMNVSTLELGDSALYLCASSLSGVKSYEQYFGPGTRLTVT.